The 30 T cell receptor beta chains listed next were all sequenced from one sample in a study of shared clonotypes between healthy human individuals. This table comes from immunoSEQ multiplex PCR, and its TCRdb copy is limited to in-frame clones, with some not included. Seen here are millions of clones, 85% to 95% observed once, and the top ten hold under 2%. Naive-designated CD8 cells lacked CD45RO, were positively enriched for CCR7, and omitted terminally differentiated effector memory CD45RA+ cells. Sequenced material: naive CD8+ T cells from PBMCs. These receptors all stem from a man aged 18 to 29 in good health. Some clones in this sample may be carry-over from other donors' samples.

This sequence joins TRBV4-1 and TRBJ2-4; weak D call: TRBD2 (5 bases). The ends were cut back, 2 bases at V and 5 bases at J, with 19 bases in the middle. CDR1 and CDR2 from the germline V gene are MGHRA and YSYEKL. CDR3 length equals 17 residues. The DNA for the CDR3 is TGCGCCAGCAGCCAAAGTCCTAGGCCGGGGATCGAAAACATTCAGTACTTC. It encodes CASSQSPRPGIENIQYF.

This chain joins TRBV28 and TRBJ2-2; D may match TRBD1 or TRBD2 (5 bases each). Trimming cost V 8 bases and J 1 base, with 20 bases left between them. This CDR3 is 17 amino acids long. Germline loops: CDR1 MDHEN, CDR2 SYDVKM. The CDR3 DNA is TGTGCCAGCGCCGGGGACCGAGGAACGGAGAACACCGGGGAGCTGTTTTTT. The encoded protein is CASAGDRGTENTGELFF.

This clone was seen only once. This chain links TRBV15 with TRBJ1-1; maybe TRBD1 (6 bases). The CDR3 has 14 residues. CDR1 is LNHNV, CDR2 YYDKDF, per germline (reference sequence). Trimming took 0 bases from V and 7 from J, leaving 12 bases between them. The CDR3 protein is CATSREQGKIEAFF. DNA for the CDR3: TGTGCCACCAGCAGAGAACAGGGAAAGATTGAAGCTTTCTTT.

About this clone: Other DNA sequences in the sample encode the same CDR3. The chain employs TRBV5-4 and TRBJ2-7; either TRBD1 or TRBD2 may fit D (5 bases each). The CDR3 sequence is 13 residues long. Germline CDR1 reads SGHNT; CDR2 reads YYREEE (reference sequence). Trimming cost V 0 bases and J 5 bases, with 9 bases left between them. CDR3 nucleotide sequence: TGTGCCAGCAGCTTGGACCGGGGCCACGAGCAGTACTTC. As protein: CASSLDRGHEQYF.

The chain employs TRBV15 and TRBJ1-2; 7 nucleotides match TRBD1. V lost 3 bases and J lost 3; bases outside the gene matches: 13. CDR1 and CDR2 (germline): LNHNV, YYDKDF (reference sequence). The CDR3 extends over 17 amino acids. The CDR3 sequence is CATSRTNRDSKDYGYTF. The CDR3 nucleotides read TGTGCCACCAGCAGGACTAATAGGGACAGCAAGGACTATGGCTACACCTTC.

The CDR3 loop reads CASRRGSGYPPPHEQYF. The CDR3 region has the DNA TGTGCCAGCAGGCGTGGTTCGGGGTACCCCCCGCCCCACGAGCAGTACTTC. This chain connects TRBV27 to TRBJ2-7, with D possibly TRBD2 on 5 matching bases. CDR1 and CDR2 (germline): MNHEY, SMNVEV (reference sequence). The CDR3 consists of 17 residues. Trimming stripped 6 bases from V and 5 bases from J, with 26 bases between.

The CDR3 loop reads CASRRGNYGYTF. The CDR3 DNA reads as TGTGCCAGCAGGAGGGGTAACTATGGCTACACCTTC. This chain connects TRBV6-6 to TRBJ1-2; tentatively, D is TRBD1 (5 bases). This CDR3 contains 12 residues. Germline values: CDR1 MNHNY, CDR2 SVGAGI (reference sequence). V gave up 6 bases and J gave up 1 base, with 6 bases separating them.

V is TRBV19 and J is TRBJ2-7; TRBD1 might be the D (6 bases). The germline V and J ends were trimmed by 3 bases and 7 bases, with 19 bases remaining between them. This CDR3 has 15 amino acids. Germline loops: CDR1 LNHDA, CDR2 SQIVND (reference sequence). The chain's CDR3 is CASSMNRDMWGEQYF. The CDR3 bases are TGTGCCAGTAGTATGAACCGGGACATGTGGGGTGAGCAGTACTTC.

The CDR3 loop is CASRLGTPGRNARRREAFF. Written as DNA, the CDR3 is TGTGCAAGTCGTCTAGGGACCCCGGGACGGAACGCCCGGAGGCGTGAAGCTTTCTTT. The chain combines TRBV12-2 with TRBJ1-1. TRBV12-2 is classified as a pseudogene. CDR3 length: 19 residues.

The chain couples TRBV29-1 to TRBJ2-7, with D maybe TRBD1 (5 bases). The CDR3 has 13 amino acids. The V end lost 0 bases, the J end lost 3 bases, and 9 bases lay between the germline ends. Germline-derived CDR1 and CDR2 are SQVTM and ANQGSEA. The CDR3 is CSVEDSDSYEQYF. The CDR3 nucleotides read TGCAGCGTTGAAGATTCAGACAGCTACGAGCAGTACTTC.

The rearrangement links TRBV27 to TRBJ2-1; the match to TRBD1 covers 11 bases. In germline, CDR1 is MNHEY, CDR2 SMNVEV (reference sequence). The CDR3 consists of 16 residues. Trimming took 4 bases from V and 5 from J; bases not matched to a gene: 7. CDR3 bases: TGTGCCAGCAGTTCTCGGACAGGGGGCGTCCACAATGAGCAGTTCTTC. Translated: CASSSRTGGVHNEQFF.

This chain connects TRBV7-9 to TRBJ2-5; the match to TRBD2 covers 8 bases. V gave up 5 bases and J gave up 2 bases; unmatched junction bases: 7. The CDR3 length is 15 residues. Germline loops: CDR1 SEHNR, CDR2 FQNEAQ (reference sequence). The CDR3 DNA follows: TGTGCCAGCAGCCCACCCTCGGGAGGGCAAGAGACCCAGTACTTC. It codes for CASSPPSGGQETQYF.

This clone was found once. The rearrangement links TRBV27 to TRBJ2-7; D is perhaps TRBD2 (6 bases). Germline assignment: CDR1 MNHEY and CDR2 SMNVEV (reference sequence). The CDR3 length is 14 residues. V was cut by 1 base and J by 6 bases, with 13 bases left in between. Here the CDR3 DNA reads TGTGCCAGCAGTTTATTTGGGGGGTACGGCGAGCAGTACTTC. This translates into CASSLFGGYGEQYF.

The rearrangement joins TRBV7-3 to TRBJ2-1, with 10 bases identical to TRBD2. V lost 6 bases, J lost 9 bases, and 11 bases stayed unmatched. From germline, CDR1 is SGHTA and CDR2 FQGTGA. This CDR3 region has 15 residues. CDR3 in amino acids: CASSLGLAGVREQFF. CDR3 coding DNA: TGTGCCAGCAGTCTGGGGCTAGCGGGAGTTCGTGAGCAGTTCTTC.

The chain links TRBV27 to TRBJ2-1, with 11 positions matching TRBD2. CDR3 length: 17 residues. CDR1 and CDR2 from the germline V gene are MNHEY and SMNVEV (reference sequence). The V gene end was trimmed by 3 bases and the J gene end by 3 bases; junction bases not matched to a gene: 7. The CDR3 region has the DNA TGTGCCAGCAGTTTGGGGGCCGGGACTAGCGGCTACAATGAGCAGTTCTTC. Translation gives CASSLGAGTSGYNEQFF.

The chain recombines TRBV15 with TRBJ2-6; the D is unclear. The CDR3 spans 14 residues. Trimming pared 8 bases from V and 4 bases from J, leaving 12 bases between. Germline V gene sequence: CDR1 LNHNV, CDR2 YYDKDF (reference sequence). The CDR3 sequence: CATGSSAGANVLTF. CDR3 bases: TGTGCCACCGGTTCAAGTGCGGGGGCCAACGTCCTGACTTTC.

This clone was seen a few times. The chain employs TRBV7-2 and TRBJ1-1, with D possibly being TRBD1 (5 bases). The CDR3 is made up of 13 amino acids. The V end lost 6 bases, the J end lost 8 bases, and 16 bases lay between the germline ends. Germline CDR1 reads SGHTA; CDR2 reads FQGNSA. The CDR3 sequence is CASSNDIRGEAFF. In nucleotides, the CDR3 is TGTGCCAGCAGTAACGACATTCGGGGGGAAGCTTTCTTT.

V and J are TRBV9 and TRBJ1-2; tentatively, D is TRBD1 (5 bases). Germline V gene sequence: CDR1 SGDLS, CDR2 YYNGEE. CDR3 length equals 14 residues. V lost 5 bases to trimming and J lost 4 bases, with 15 bases between them. DNA of the CDR3: TGTGCCAGCAGTCCCGAATCCAGGGCCTATGGCTACACCTTC. Protein: CASSPESRAYGYTF.

The rearrangement links TRBV30 to TRBJ2-1, with D perhaps matching TRBD1 or TRBD2 (7 bases each). V gave up 3 bases and J gave up 5 bases, with 17 bases separating them. The CDR3 loop spans 15 amino acids. From germline, CDR1 is GTSNPN and CDR2 SVGIG (reference sequence). The CDR3 nucleotides are TGTGCCTGGAGCCCAGGGGGGGGGTTCAACAATGAGCAGTTCTTC. Translated, it gives CAWSPGGGFNNEQFF.

The chain couples TRBV6-5 to TRBJ2-7, with TRBD1 as a possible D gene (5 bases). CDR1 and CDR2 (germline): MNHEY, SVGAGI. V lost 6 bases to trimming and J lost 7 bases, with 16 bases between them. CDR3 size: 13 residues. This CDR3 reads CASRTLGQGEQYF. The DNA of the CDR3 is TGTGCCAGCAGGACCCTGGGGCAGGGAGAGCAGTACTTC.

The chain links TRBV27 to TRBJ2-1; TRBD1 matches 10 bases. This CDR3 is 17 amino acids long. V lost 3 bases to trimming and J lost 5 bases; unmatched junction nucleotides: 10. Germline V CDR1 and CDR2: MNHEY, SMNVEV (reference sequence). CDR3 sequence reads: CASSLPTGQGRDNEQFF. The CDR3 nucleotides are TGTGCCAGCAGTTTGCCTACGGGACAGGGGCGCGACAATGAGCAGTTCTTC.

The chain has TRBV5-4 and TRBJ1-4; D unresolved. CDR1 is SGHNT and CDR2 is YYREEE in the germline V gene (reference sequence). V was shortened by 4 bases and J by 0 bases, with 13 bases between the two germline ends. CDR3 size: 16 residues. CDR3 region: CASSHSNNTTNEKLFF. The CDR3 bases are TGTGCCAGCAGCCATTCAAATAATACAACTAATGAAAAACTGTTTTTT. Using reference TRBV5-4 and TRBJ1-4 for the parts outside the CDR3, the full variable domain is ETGVTQSPTHLIKTRGQQVTLRCSSQSGHNTVSWYQQALGQGPQFIFQYYREEENGRGNFPPRFSGLQFPNYSSELNVNALELDDSALYLCASSHSNNTTNEKLFFGSGTQLSVL.

V gene TRBV27 combines with J gene TRBJ2-3; unclear D gene. Trimming shortened V by 4 bases and J by 0 bases, and 11 bases separated the two germline ends. CDR3 length: 15 amino acids. Per the germline V gene, CDR1 is MNHEY and CDR2 is SMNVEV (reference sequence). The CDR3 here is CASSSRPVSTDTQYF. CDR3 nucleotide sequence: TGTGCCAGCAGTTCCCGCCCCGTTAGCACAGATACGCAGTATTTT.

V usage is TRBV10-3 and J usage is TRBJ2-7; D is unresolved. The CDR3 contains 15 residues. The V end was cut by 0 bases, the J end by 3 bases, with 12 bases between. Germline CDR1 ENHRY, CDR2 SYGVKD. The CDR3 protein is CAISESASRIYEQYF. As DNA, the CDR3 is TGTGCCATCAGTGAGTCGGCGAGCAGAATCTACGAGCAGTACTTC.

V and J are TRBV7-3 and TRBJ2-5; no reliable D call. There are 18 residues in the CDR3. Germline V gene lookup returns CDR1 SGHTA and CDR2 FQGTGA. Trimming stripped 4 bases from V and 4 bases from J, with 25 bases between. The CDR3 loop is CASSSETGRLNGAETQYF. The CDR3 DNA reads TGTGCCAGCAGCTCGGAGACCGGGCGTCTAAATGGTGCAGAGACCCAGTACTTC.

Comment on this clone: The same CDR3 is also encoded by other DNA sequences in this sample. The rearrangement links TRBV14 to TRBJ1-1; D unclear. The CDR3 covers 13 residues. V was trimmed by 2 bases and J by 1 base, leaving 5 bases between them. Germline assignment: CDR1 SGHDN and CDR2 FVKESK. The CDR3 DNA reads as TGTGCCAGCAGCCAACCAGGGAACACTGAAGCTTTCTTT. Translation gives CASSQPGNTEAFF. Together with reference TRBV14 and TRBJ1-1, the CDR3 gives the full variable domain: EAGVTQFPSHSVIEKGQTVTLRCDPISGHDNLYWYRRVMGKEIKFLLHFVKESKQDESGMPNNRFLAERTGGTYSTLKVQPAELEDSGVYFCASSQPGNTEAFFGQGTRLTVV.

V is TRBV4-1 and J is TRBJ2-7; TRBD2 is a possible D gene (5 bases). This CDR3 comprises 13 residues. Per the germline V gene, CDR1 is MGHRA and CDR2 is YSYEKL. V was pared by 1 base and J by 6 bases, with 10 bases between. For the CDR3, the DNA is TGCGCCAGCAGCCAAGGGACTTGGGGCGAGCAGTACTTC. This codes for CASSQGTWGEQYF.

This chain links TRBV11-2 with TRBJ2-7; D may match TRBD1 or TRBD2 (6 bases each). Germline CDR1 and CDR2: SGHAT and FQNNGV. V shed 5 bases and J shed 2 bases, with 16 bases lying between them. The CDR3 is made up of 15 amino acids. Here the CDR3 reads CASSPFFGGPYEQYF. Here the CDR3 DNA reads TGTGCCAGCAGCCCGTTTTTTGGGGGGCCCTACGAGCAGTACTTC. The whole variable domain, remainder taken from reference TRBV11-2 and TRBJ2-7, is EAGVAQSPRYKIIEKRQSVAFWCNPISGHATLYWYQQILGQGPKLLIQFQNNGVVDDSQLPKDRFSAERLKGVDSTLKIQPAKLEDSAVYLCASSPFFGGPYEQYFGPGTRLTVT.

The V call is TRBV6-5, the J call TRBJ1-2; unclear D gene. The V end lost 5 bases, the J end lost 2 bases, and 15 bases lay between the germline ends. This CDR3 is 15 amino acids long. From germline, CDR1 is MNHEY and CDR2 SVGAGI. The CDR3 sequence: CASSQSNVGNYGYTF. In nucleotides, the CDR3 is TGTGCCAGCAGTCAGTCGAATGTAGGAAACTATGGCTACACCTTC.

The V and J genes are TRBV27 and TRBJ2-7; 10 bases map to TRBD2. Losses at the gene ends were 6 bases for V and 4 bases for J; bases not matched to a gene: 6. Looked up from germline, CDR1 is MNHEY and CDR2 is SMNVEV (reference sequence). The CDR3 length is 14 residues. The CDR3 DNA reads as TGTGCCAGCAGGGCTAGCGGGAGTCTGTACGAGCAGTACTTC. Translating it yields CASRASGSLYEQYF.